The 19 T cell receptor beta chains reported below all come from one sample, sequenced in a study of CD8+ T cells in alopecia areata. TCR sequencing used cDNA made by reverse transcription of extracted RNA. Repertoires were generated with immunoSEQ multiplex PCR, while TCRdb's copy carries only in-frame clones and drops some. The sample counts over 250,000 clones, none seen once; the ten largest own 1.2%. Cells that came from pooled cutaneous lymph nodes were sorted using CD4, CD8alpha, NKG2D, NKG2ACE and other markers. Sample: CD4+ T cells sorted from a lymph node. The receptors originated from a C3H/HeJ mouse with alopecia areata. MHC haplotype of the strain: H2-k.

A few counts support this clone. Mouse names are used for the genes. The CDR3 goes on 4 residues after the read ends, and that part is filled in from the germline J gene. Distinct nucleotide sequences in the sample also encode this CDR3. The chain recombines TRBV1 with TRBJ2-3; unclear D gene. This CDR3 is 15 amino acids long. Germline assignment: CDR1 NSQYPW and CDR2 LRSPGD (reference sequence). V shed 1 base and J shed 0 bases, with 8 bases lying between them. The CDR3 sequence is CTCSAVWSSAETLYF. The sequenced CDR3 bases are TGCACCTGCAGTGCAGTCTGGTCGAGTGCAGAA.

This clone was counted between two and nine times. The gene names here belong to mouse. The covered CDR3 bases are TGTGCCAGCGGGGTCGGGACAGGGAAGAATTCGCCC. Encoded protein: CASGVGTGKNSP. The CDR3, in full, reads CASGVGTGKNSPLYF. The chain has TRBV13-2 and TRBJ1-6, with 9 bases fitting TRBD1. Read coverage stops 3 residues before the CDR3 terminus; the germline J gene supplies the remainder. TRBJ1-6 is flagged as an ORF with uncertain function. Germline CDR1 is NNHNN and CDR2 is SYGAGS (reference sequence). V was pared by 5 bases and J by 7 bases, with 7 bases of the junction left unmatched. The CDR3 has 15 amino acids.

In regard to this clone: Germline and genes: mouse. The part of the CDR3 DNA that was read is TGTGCCAGCAGCAAGGGACAGGGATATAATTCGCCC. Protein product: CASSKGQGYNSP. The whole CDR3 sequence is CASSKGQGYNSPLYF. The gene calls are TRBV13-1 and TRBJ1-6; 9 bases fit TRBD1. The read ends 3 residues shy of where the CDR3 ends; the end is completed using the germline J gene. TRBJ1-6 is flagged as an ORF with uncertain function. The J segment lost 4 bases and the V segment lost 5 bases, leaving 4 bases of the junction unmatched. The germline gives CDR1 NSHNY, CDR2 SYGAGN. The CDR3 runs 15 residues.

This clone was found a few times. Gene names are mouse gene names. The missing CDR3 end, 4 residues past where the read stops, is filled in from the germline J gene. The rearrangement uses TRBV29 and TRBJ1-2, with TRBD1 matching 9 bases. Germline-derived CDR1 and CDR2 are MSHET and SYDVDS. The CDR3 loop spans 13 amino acids. V gave up 7 bases and J gave up 4 bases; unmatched junction bases: 4. The sequenced CDR3 bases are TGTGCTAGCAACAGGGGGCGGGGCTCC. It is translated as CASNRGRGS. The full CDR3 is CASNRGRGSDYTF.

With regard to this clone: Mouse gene names apply. The read stops 3 residues short of the end of the CDR3; the missing end is completed from the germline J gene. This same CDR3 is encoded by further DNA sequences in the sample. The chain uses TRBV13-1 and TRBJ1-6; tentatively, D is TRBD1 (5 bases). TRBJ1-6 is an open reading frame, and its role is uncertain. The CDR3 has 15 residues. V gave up 2 bases and J gave up 4 bases, with 10 bases separating them. Germline-derived CDR1 and CDR2 are NSHNY and SYGAGN. CDR3 sequence: CASSDRGGYNSPLYF. CDR3 DNA (partial): TGTGCCAGCAGTGACCGTGGGGGGTATAATTCGCCC.

In this sample, this clone turned up a few times. Genes and germline are mouse. Read coverage stops 4 residues before the CDR3 terminus; the germline J gene supplies the remainder. The rearrangement uses TRBV19 and TRBJ2-2, with TRBD1 matching over 9 bases. V was pared by 9 bases and J by 4 bases, with 4 bases of the junction left unmatched. The CDR3 runs to 13 residues. The germline V gene has CDR1 FNHDT and CDR2 SITEND (reference sequence). The CDR3 bases that were read are TGTGCCAACCGGGACAGGGCCACCGGG. It translates to CANRDRATG. The CDR3 in full is CANRDRATGQLYF.

This clone was counted a few times. Genes and germline come from the mouse. The read ends 4 residues before the CDR3 terminus; that terminus is restored from the germline J gene. The chain joins TRBV13-1 to TRBJ1-2, with a weak D call TRBD1 (5 bases). V was shortened by 7 bases and J by 2 bases, with 6 bases between the two germline ends. CDR1 and CDR2 from the germline V gene are NSHNY and SYGAGN. The CDR3 length is 11 residues. The covered CDR3 bases are TGTGCCAGCGGGGGGAACTCC. Translating it yields CASGGNS. The CDR3 in full is CASGGNSDYTF.

Concerning this clone itself: Mouse gene names apply. The read ends 4 residues shy of where the CDR3 ends; the end is completed using the germline J gene. The chain employs TRBV19 and TRBJ2-3, with 7 bases aligning to TRBD2. V lost 3 bases, J lost 0 bases, and 7 bases stayed unmatched. The germline V gene has CDR1 FNHDT and CDR2 SITEND (reference sequence). The length of the CDR3 is 16 residues. The CDR3 bases that were read are TGTGCCAGCAGTAAAACTGGGGATCCTAGTGCAGAA. Its translation: CASSKTGDPSAE. The complete CDR3 sequence is CASSKTGDPSAETLYF.

This clone showed up just a few times. The germline and genes are mouse ones. The read falls 4 residues short of the CDR3 end, and the missing part is taken from the germline J gene. This CDR3 is also generated by other DNA sequences in the sample. The V gene is TRBV5, the J gene TRBJ2-5, with D maybe TRBD1 (5 bases). This CDR3 spans 14 amino acids. V gave up 2 bases and J gave up 0 bases, with 6 bases separating them. Germline V gene data show CDR1 as LGHNA and CDR2 as YNLKQL (reference sequence). The CDR3 reads CASSQQGNQDTQYF. The sequenced part of the CDR3 DNA is TGTGCCAGCAGCCAACAGGGAAACCAAGAC.

This clone was observed many times. Gene names are mouse gene names. Coverage ceases 4 residues before the CDR3 finishes, and the germline J gene fills in the end. This CDR3 is also generated by other DNA sequences in the sample. The V and J genes are TRBV17 and TRBJ2-5; perhaps TRBD1 as D (6 bases). This CDR3 comprises 14 residues. The germline V gene encodes CDR1 MNHDT and CDR2 YYDKIL. CDR3 DNA (partial): TGTGCTAGCAGTAGAGCGGGGACAAAAGAC. Its protein product is CASSRAGTKD. In full, the CDR3 reads CASSRAGTKDTQYF. The variable domain in full, completed from reference TRBV17 and TRBJ2-5, reads DTTVKQNPRYKLARVGKPVNLICSQTMNHDTMYWYQKKPNQAPKLLLFYYDKILNREADTFEKFQSSRPNNSFCSLYIGSAGLEYSAMYLCASSRAGTKDTQYFGPGTRLLVL.

Notes on this clone: Mouse gene names and germline throughout. CDR3 amino acids: CTCSAKGQGTGQLYF. CDR3 DNA, as far as it was read: TGCACCTGCAGTGCAAAGGGACAGGGGACCGGG. The J gene is TRBJ2-2, the V gene TRBV1; 10 bases align to TRBD1. The observed sequence ends 4 residues before the CDR3 terminus, with the missing tail filled in from the germline J gene. This CDR3 has 15 amino acids. With 2 bases clipped from V and 5 bases from J, the junction kept 2 bases outside the gene matches. Germline loops: CDR1 NSQYPW, CDR2 LRSPGD (reference sequence).

This clone has a count of ten or more. Mouse names are used for the genes. The CDR3 extends 4 residues past the end of the read, so its final part is completed from the germline J gene. The genes are TRBV13-1 and TRBJ2-5; unclear D gene. This CDR3 is 11 amino acids long. Germline lookup yields CDR1 NSHNY and CDR2 SYGAGN. The CDR3 bases that were read are TGTGCCAGCAGTGAAGAAGAC. Its translation is CASSEED. The entire CDR3 is CASSEEDTQYF.

There are a few counts of this clone. Any gene name here is a mouse gene name. Read sequence stops 4 residues before the CDR3 end, and the germline J gene provides the missing end. V and J are TRBV13-3 and TRBJ2-1; maybe TRBD1 (6 bases). Germline CDR1 NNHDY, CDR2 SYVADS. Trimming left V 5 bases short and J 5 bases short, with 11 bases between. The CDR3 sequence is 13 residues long. CDR3 amino acids: CASSRDKNAEQFF. The covered CDR3 bases are TGTGCCAGCAGCCGGGACAAAAATGCT.

About this clone itself: Mouse germline and gene names are used. The CDR3 end lies 4 residues beyond the end of the read and is filled in from the germline J gene. The sample contains more than one DNA sequence encoding this CDR3. V and J are TRBV14 and TRBJ2-5, with 9 positions matching TRBD1. The CDR3 consists of 14 residues. The ends lost 4 bases at V and 3 bases at J; junction bases unmatched: 3. Germline CDR1 SGHDT, CDR2 FRDEAV. The sequenced part of the CDR3 DNA is TGTGCCAGCAGTCCCGGGACAGGGCAAGAC. Its protein is CASSPGTGQD. The whole CDR3 reads CASSPGTGQDTQYF.

In the case of this clone: Mouse germline and gene names are used. The CDR3 end falls 4 residues outside the read, so it is completed with the germline J gene. The chain employs TRBV31 and TRBJ2-2; 8 bases are shared with TRBD2. The CDR3 contains 14 residues. J was trimmed by 4 bases and V by 2 bases; bases with no gene match: 3. Germline CDR1 reads GKSSPN; CDR2 reads SITVG. The CDR3 spells CAWSGGAPTGQLYF. The DNA read from the CDR3 is TGTGCCTGGAGTGGGGGGGCGCCCACCGGG. Full variable domain (rest looked up from reference TRBV31 and TRBJ2-2): AQTIHQWPVAEIKAVGSPLSLGCTIKGKSSPNLYWYWQATGGTLQQLFYSITVGQVESVVQLNLSASRPKDDQFILSTEKLLLSHSGFYLCAWSGGAPTGQLYFGEGSKLTVL.

This clone came up a few times. Gene names refer to mouse genes. The CDR3 end lies 4 residues beyond the end of the read and is filled in from the germline J gene. The chain couples TRBV17 to TRBJ2-1; 8 bases map to TRBD2. The CDR3 extends over 13 amino acids. With V trimmed by 6 bases and J by 6 bases, 4 bases remained unmatched. Germline CDR1 and CDR2: MNHDT and YYDKIL. The sequenced CDR3 bases are TGTGCTAGCAGATCTGGGGGGTTTGCT. Protein: CASRSGGFA. The full-length CDR3 reads as CASRSGGFAEQFF.

A remark on this clone: Gene and germline names: mouse. The sample carries other DNA sequences with the same CDR3. The sequenced part of the CDR3 DNA is TGCACCTGCAGTGCACACAGGGACTCC. Its translation is CTCSAHRDS. Given in full, the CDR3 is CTCSAHRDSDYTF. The rearrangement links TRBV1 to TRBJ1-2; maybe TRBD1 (6 bases). With the read ending 4 residues before the CDR3 end, the germline J gene is used to fill in that end. The germline V and J ends were trimmed by 2 bases and 3 bases, with 7 bases remaining between them. The CDR3 runs 13 residues. Germline CDR1 reads NSQYPW; CDR2 reads LRSPGD (reference sequence). Full variable domain (rest looked up from reference TRBV1 and TRBJ1-2): VTLLEQNPRWRLVPRGQAVNLRCILKNSQYPWMSWYQQDLQKQLQWLFTLRSPGDKEVKSLPGADYLATRVTDTELRLQVANMSQGRTLYCTCSAHRDSDYTFGSGTRLLVI.

This clone turned up a few times. Gene names denote mouse genes. The read is 4 residues too short to cover the CDR3 end, so that end is filled in from the germline J gene. The rearrangement links TRBV13-1 to TRBJ1-2; 8 bases map to TRBD1. The length of the CDR3 is 14 residues. V dropped 5 bases and J dropped 0; count of bases not matched to a gene: 3. Germline loops: CDR1 NSHNY, CDR2 SYGAGN. The covered CDR3 bases are TGTGCCAGCAGACCAGGGGGCTCAAACTCC. This translates into CASRPGGSNS. The complete CDR3 sequence is CASRPGGSNSDYTF.

Worth noting for this clone: Gene names denote mouse genes. Read sequence stops 4 residues before the CDR3 end, and the germline J gene provides the missing end. This chain uses TRBV1 with TRBJ2-3; no clear D gene. V lost 2 bases and J lost 0, with 9 bases in between. This CDR3 region has 15 residues. Germline values: CDR1 NSQYPW, CDR2 LRSPGD (reference sequence). The CDR3 sequence: CTCSAKTTSAETLYF. Partial CDR3 DNA: TGCACCTGCAGTGCAAAGACAACTAGTGCAGAA.